This entry is about one T cell receptor (beta chain). The data stem from a study of blood T cell repertoires in COVID-19. Trimming pared 0 bases from V and 6 bases from J, leaving 5 bases between. Per the germline V gene, CDR1 is GTSNPN and CDR2 is SVGIG (reference sequence). The CDR3 contains 12 residues. The protocol was immunoSEQ multiplex PCR, while the TCRdb copy is restricted to in-frame clones and leaves out a portion. The sample includes about 200,000 clones, more than 70% of them seen just once. This receptor was obtained from a woman under 30 who had recovered from COVID-19. This chain uses TRBV30 with TRBJ2-2; D may be TRBD1 (5 bases). The sequenced material came from PBMCs or T cells enriched from blood (not recorded which). Written as DNA, the CDR3 is TGTGCCTGGAGTGTAGGGGCCGGGGAGCTGTTTTTT. Protein sequence: CAWSVGAGELFF.